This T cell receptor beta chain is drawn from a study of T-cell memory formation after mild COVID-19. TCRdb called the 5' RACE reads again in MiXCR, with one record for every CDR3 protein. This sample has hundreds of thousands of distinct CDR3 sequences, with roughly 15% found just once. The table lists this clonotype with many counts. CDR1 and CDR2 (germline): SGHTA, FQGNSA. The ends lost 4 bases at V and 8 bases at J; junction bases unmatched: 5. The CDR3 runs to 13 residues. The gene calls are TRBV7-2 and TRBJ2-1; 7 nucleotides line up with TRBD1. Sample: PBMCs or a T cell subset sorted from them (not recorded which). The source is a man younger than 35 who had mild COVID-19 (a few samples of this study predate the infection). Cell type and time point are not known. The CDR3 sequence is CASSWRQGDEQFF. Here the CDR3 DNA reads TGTGCCAGCAGCTGGCGACAGGGTGATGAGCAGTTCTTC. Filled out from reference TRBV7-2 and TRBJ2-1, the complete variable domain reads GAGVSQSPSNKVTEKGKDVELRCDPISGHTALYWYRQSLGQGLEFLIYFQGNSAPDKSGLPSDRFSAERTGGSVSTLTIQRTQQEDSAVYLCASSWRQGDEQFFGPGTRLTVL.